Below, 20 T cell receptor beta chains from the same sample are listed, as sequenced in a study of blood T cell repertoires in COVID-19. The data were produced by immunoSEQ multiplex PCR, yet TCRdb's version contains in-frame clones alone and is incomplete. The sample lists roughly 60,000 clones; about 81% were seen once. The sample taken for sequencing was peripheral blood. All receptors come from an elderly man with acute or convalescent COVID-19.

The rearrangement links TRBV14 to TRBJ2-2; D call uncertain. Looked up from germline, CDR1 is SGHDN and CDR2 is FVKESK. This CDR3 has 14 amino acids. V was shortened by 2 bases and J by 3 bases, with 7 bases between the two germline ends. The CDR3 protein is CASSQRTYTGELFF. The CDR3 region has the DNA TGTGCCAGCAGCCAAAGAACATACACCGGGGAGCTGTTTTTT.

This chain joins TRBV4-1 and TRBJ1-2; weak D call: TRBD1 (5 bases). Germline-derived CDR1 and CDR2 are MGHRA and YSYEKL. This CDR3 contains 15 residues. Trimming left V 0 bases short and J 4 bases short, with 12 bases between. The DNA for the CDR3 is TGCGCCAGCAGCCAAGATCGGGGGGTCGCCTATGGCTACACCTTC. Protein product: CASSQDRGVAYGYTF.

This clone has more than one count but fewer than ten. The chain recombines TRBV2 with TRBJ1-2; TRBD1 aligns across 7 bases. V gave up 5 bases and J gave up 2 bases; unmatched junction bases: 5. CDR3 length equals 14 residues. Germline assignment: CDR1 SNHLY and CDR2 FYNNEI. This chain's CDR3 is CASSPLRGNYGYTF. The CDR3 DNA follows: TGTGCCAGCAGTCCGCTCAGGGGGAACTATGGCTACACCTTC. Combining the CDR3 with reference TRBV2 and TRBJ1-2 gives the whole variable domain EPEVTQTPSHQVTQMGQEVILRCVPISNHLYFYWYRQILGQKVEFLVSFYNNEISEKSEIFDDQFSVERPDGSNFTLKIRSTKLEDSAMYFCASSPLRGNYGYTFGSGTRLTVV.

This chain connects TRBV4-1 to TRBJ2-2, with 8 bases that match TRBD2. The V and J ends lost 0 bases and 1 base, in that order; junction bases with no gene match: 4. Germline V gene data show CDR1 as MGHRA and CDR2 as YSYEKL. This CDR3 spans 17 amino acids. The CDR3 nucleotides read TGCGCCAGCAGCCAAGATAGTCGGGGGGGGAACACCGGGGAGCTGTTTTTT. Its protein product is CASSQDSRGGNTGELFF.

The V gene is TRBV19, the J gene TRBJ1-5, with 8 bases fitting TRBD1. The CDR3 totals 16 residues. CDR1 is LNHDA and CDR2 is SQIVND in the germline V gene (reference sequence). With 5 bases clipped from V and 1 base from J, the junction kept 7 bases outside the gene matches. This CDR3 is CASSARGRGSNQPQHF. Written as DNA, the CDR3 is TGTGCCAGTAGTGCCAGGGGGCGCGGGAGCAATCAGCCCCAGCATTTT.

The J gene is TRBJ2-7, the V gene TRBV5-5; 7 bases align to TRBD1. The CDR3 is made up of 16 amino acids. The ends lost 7 bases at V and 2 bases at J; junction bases unmatched: 15. Germline lookup yields CDR1 SGHKS and CDR2 YYEKEE (reference sequence). CDR3 nucleotide sequence: TGTGCCAGCTTCAGGGGTATGGGACAGTCGGCCTACGAGCAGTACTTC. It encodes CASFRGMGQSAYEQYF.

The chain carries TRBV5-1 and TRBJ2-1; 14 nucleotides match TRBD2. Germline loops: CDR1 SGHRS, CDR2 YFSETQ. The CDR3 has 19 residues. Unmatched junction bases numbered 5, after V lost 0 bases and J lost 0 bases. The DNA of the CDR3 is TGCGCCAGCAGCTTGGCGGGACTAGCGGGGGTCAACTCCTACAATGAGCAGTTCTTC. As protein: CASSLAGLAGVNSYNEQFF.

This chain connects TRBV5-4 to TRBJ2-5; TRBD1 agrees at 7 bases. V lost 2 bases and J lost 1; bases outside the gene matches: 5. Germline loops: CDR1 SGHNT, CDR2 YYREEE (reference sequence). This CDR3 is 15 amino acids long. This CDR3 is CASSFLTGVQETQYF. The CDR3 DNA follows: TGTGCCAGCAGCTTCCTAACAGGGGTCCAAGAGACCCAGTACTTC.

This chain connects TRBV19 to TRBJ1-3; D may be TRBD1 (6 bases). Germline CDR1 is LNHDA and CDR2 is SQIVND (reference sequence). This CDR3 contains 16 residues. The V end was cut by 3 bases, the J end by 0 bases, with 12 bases between. CDR3 in amino acids: CASSMSGQISGNTIYF. CDR3 nucleotides: TGTGCCAGTAGTATGTCAGGACAGATCTCTGGAAACACCATATATTTT.

V is TRBV5-4 and J is TRBJ2-1, with a possible D match to TRBD1 (5 bases). CDR3 length: 16 amino acids. Trimming cost V 6 bases and J 5 bases, with 21 bases left between them. CDR1 is SGHNT and CDR2 is YYREEE in the germline V gene (reference sequence). The CDR3 DNA follows: TGTGCCAGCACCCCCGCCGGAGCAGGGTGGGACAATGAGCAGTTCTTC. Translation: CASTPAGAGWDNEQFF.

The J gene is TRBJ2-5, the V gene TRBV7-9; D uncertain. The CDR3 consists of 12 residues. Germline V gives CDR1 SEHNR, CDR2 FQNEAQ (reference sequence). Trimming pared 1 base from V and 4 bases from J, leaving 4 bases between. In DNA form, the CDR3 reads TGTGCCAGCAGCTTAGTCGGAGAGACCCAGTACTTC. Translated, it gives CASSLVGETQYF.

J is TRBJ1-2 and V is TRBV2, with 8 bases fitting TRBD1. Germline assignment: CDR1 SNHLY and CDR2 FYNNEI. The CDR3 is made up of 14 amino acids. The J segment lost 5 bases and the V segment lost 2 bases, leaving 4 bases of the junction unmatched. The CDR3 loop is CASSEQGARYGYTF. CDR3 coding DNA: TGTGCCAGCAGTGAACAGGGGGCGAGGTATGGCTACACCTTC.

The chain has TRBV14 and TRBJ1-4, with 8 bases aligning to TRBD1. There are 15 residues in the CDR3. Germline V lookup: CDR1 SGHDN, CDR2 FVKESK. J gave up 5 bases and V 1 base, and 3 bases lay outside the gene matches. CDR3 bases: TGTGCCAGCAGCCAAGCGGGGACAGGCAATGAAAAACTGTTTTTT. This sequence encodes CASSQAGTGNEKLFF.

The chain employs TRBV5-1 and TRBJ1-3; TRBD1 matches at 8 bases. The CDR3 has 14 amino acids. V gave up 4 bases and J gave up 4 bases; unmatched junction bases: 4. Germline CDR1 is SGHRS and CDR2 is YFSETQ. CDR3 nucleotide sequence: TGCGCCAGCAGCCTGACAGGGGACGGAAACACCATATATTTT. It yields the protein CASSLTGDGNTIYF.

V is TRBV12-3 or TRBV12-4 and J is TRBJ1-2, with D possibly TRBD1 on 5 matching bases. V was pared by 3 bases and J by 8 bases, with 13 bases between. There are 13 residues in the CDR3. The CDR3 bases are TGTGCCAGCAGTTTTCTCGGGGACTCGGGCTACACCTTC. Protein sequence: CASSFLGDSGYTF.

The V gene is TRBV30, the J gene TRBJ2-7; D is possibly TRBD2 (6 bases). CDR3 length: 14 residues. The V gene's germline CDR1 is GTSNPN and CDR2 SVGIG (reference sequence). Trimming removed 0 bases from V and 7 bases from J, with 16 bases in between. The CDR3 reads CAWSVQAGGKEQYF. CDR3 nucleotide sequence: TGTGCCTGGAGTGTACAAGCGGGCGGTAAGGAGCAGTACTTC.

The chain couples TRBV9 to TRBJ1-2, with D possibly being TRBD1 (6 bases). Germline loops: CDR1 SGDLS, CDR2 YYNGEE. V was pared by 6 bases and J by 1 base, with 16 bases between. The CDR3 consists of 15 residues. CDR3 sequence: CASTRQVALNYGYTF. The DNA for the CDR3 is TGTGCCAGCACGAGACAGGTGGCCCTTAACTATGGCTACACCTTC.

The chain uses TRBV16 and TRBJ1-5; 9 bases agree with TRBD1. The germline CDR1 and CDR2 sequences are KGHSY and FQNENV. CDR3 length equals 14 residues. The trim removed 2 bases at V and 7 bases at J, leaving 3 bases unmatched. As DNA, the CDR3 is TGTGCCAGCAGCCAAGGACAGGGGAGGCAGCCCCAGCATTTT. It is translated as CASSQGQGRQPQHF.

The rearrangement links TRBV5-1 to TRBJ1-2; 8 nucleotides align to TRBD1. This CDR3 is 14 amino acids long. CDR1 is SGHRS, CDR2 YFSETQ, per germline. V trimming: 4 bases; J trimming: 7 bases; junction bases outside the gene matches: 9. CDR3 in amino acids: CASSLGQGTVGYTF. CDR3 bases: TGCGCCAGCAGCCTCGGACAGGGCACGGTTGGCTACACCTTC.

The chain combines TRBV18 with TRBJ2-5; the D gene is possibly TRBD1 (6 bases). The CDR3 has 13 residues. CDR1 KGHSH and CDR2 LQKENI come from the germline V gene. V lost 3 bases to trimming and J lost 3 bases, with 8 bases between them. The CDR3 region is CASSPRTEETQYF. The DNA of the CDR3 is TGTGCCAGCTCACCGAGGACAGAAGAGACCCAGTACTTC. Combining the CDR3 with reference TRBV18 and TRBJ2-5 gives the whole variable domain NAGVMQNPRHLVRRRGQEARLRCSPMKGHSHVYWYRQLPEEGLKFMVYLQKENIIDESGMPKERFSAEFPKEGPSILRIQQVVRGDSAAYFCASSPRTEETQYFGPGTRLLVL.